This TCR beta chain derives from a study of identical twins. The V and J ends lost 0 bases and 0 bases respectively, with 9 bases between them. This CDR3 region has 15 residues. CDR1 MGHRA and CDR2 YSYEKL come from the germline V gene. MiXCR, applied by TCRdb to the 5' RACE reads, yields one record per CDR3 protein. The table records fewer than 900,000 distinct CDR3 sequences, around 20% of them present only once. The sample was also linked to a second study, of T cells expressing NK-cell markers. That paper states: Dominant NKG2C+ clonotypes made up roughly 1.0-7.5% of CD8+ T cells in roughly 6 donors. For a handful of donors, these clonotypes were likewise the leading ones in the CD3+CD56-NKG2C+ fraction.

Sequences were obtained from PBMCs. This clonotype was sampled from a woman aged 18 to 35 in good health. V is TRBV4-1 and J is TRBJ2-7, with D possibly being TRBD1 (6 bases). Here the CDR3 DNA reads TGCGCCAGCAGCCAAGAAACAGGGTCCTCCTACGAGCAGTACTTC. Translated, it gives CASSQETGSSYEQYF.